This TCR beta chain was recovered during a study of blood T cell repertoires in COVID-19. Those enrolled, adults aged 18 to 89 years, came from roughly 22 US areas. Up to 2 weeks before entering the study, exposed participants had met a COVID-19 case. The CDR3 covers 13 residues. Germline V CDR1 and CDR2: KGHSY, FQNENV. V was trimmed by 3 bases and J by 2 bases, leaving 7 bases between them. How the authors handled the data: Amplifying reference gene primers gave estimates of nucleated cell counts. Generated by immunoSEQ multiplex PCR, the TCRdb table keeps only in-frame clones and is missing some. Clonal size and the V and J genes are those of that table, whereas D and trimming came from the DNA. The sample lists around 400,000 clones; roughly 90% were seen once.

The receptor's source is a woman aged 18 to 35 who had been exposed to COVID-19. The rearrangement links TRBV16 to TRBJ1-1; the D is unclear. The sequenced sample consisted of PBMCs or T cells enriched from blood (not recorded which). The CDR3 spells CASSHPLNTEAFF. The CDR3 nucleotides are TGTGCCAGCAGCCACCCCCTCAACACTGAAGCTTTCTTT.